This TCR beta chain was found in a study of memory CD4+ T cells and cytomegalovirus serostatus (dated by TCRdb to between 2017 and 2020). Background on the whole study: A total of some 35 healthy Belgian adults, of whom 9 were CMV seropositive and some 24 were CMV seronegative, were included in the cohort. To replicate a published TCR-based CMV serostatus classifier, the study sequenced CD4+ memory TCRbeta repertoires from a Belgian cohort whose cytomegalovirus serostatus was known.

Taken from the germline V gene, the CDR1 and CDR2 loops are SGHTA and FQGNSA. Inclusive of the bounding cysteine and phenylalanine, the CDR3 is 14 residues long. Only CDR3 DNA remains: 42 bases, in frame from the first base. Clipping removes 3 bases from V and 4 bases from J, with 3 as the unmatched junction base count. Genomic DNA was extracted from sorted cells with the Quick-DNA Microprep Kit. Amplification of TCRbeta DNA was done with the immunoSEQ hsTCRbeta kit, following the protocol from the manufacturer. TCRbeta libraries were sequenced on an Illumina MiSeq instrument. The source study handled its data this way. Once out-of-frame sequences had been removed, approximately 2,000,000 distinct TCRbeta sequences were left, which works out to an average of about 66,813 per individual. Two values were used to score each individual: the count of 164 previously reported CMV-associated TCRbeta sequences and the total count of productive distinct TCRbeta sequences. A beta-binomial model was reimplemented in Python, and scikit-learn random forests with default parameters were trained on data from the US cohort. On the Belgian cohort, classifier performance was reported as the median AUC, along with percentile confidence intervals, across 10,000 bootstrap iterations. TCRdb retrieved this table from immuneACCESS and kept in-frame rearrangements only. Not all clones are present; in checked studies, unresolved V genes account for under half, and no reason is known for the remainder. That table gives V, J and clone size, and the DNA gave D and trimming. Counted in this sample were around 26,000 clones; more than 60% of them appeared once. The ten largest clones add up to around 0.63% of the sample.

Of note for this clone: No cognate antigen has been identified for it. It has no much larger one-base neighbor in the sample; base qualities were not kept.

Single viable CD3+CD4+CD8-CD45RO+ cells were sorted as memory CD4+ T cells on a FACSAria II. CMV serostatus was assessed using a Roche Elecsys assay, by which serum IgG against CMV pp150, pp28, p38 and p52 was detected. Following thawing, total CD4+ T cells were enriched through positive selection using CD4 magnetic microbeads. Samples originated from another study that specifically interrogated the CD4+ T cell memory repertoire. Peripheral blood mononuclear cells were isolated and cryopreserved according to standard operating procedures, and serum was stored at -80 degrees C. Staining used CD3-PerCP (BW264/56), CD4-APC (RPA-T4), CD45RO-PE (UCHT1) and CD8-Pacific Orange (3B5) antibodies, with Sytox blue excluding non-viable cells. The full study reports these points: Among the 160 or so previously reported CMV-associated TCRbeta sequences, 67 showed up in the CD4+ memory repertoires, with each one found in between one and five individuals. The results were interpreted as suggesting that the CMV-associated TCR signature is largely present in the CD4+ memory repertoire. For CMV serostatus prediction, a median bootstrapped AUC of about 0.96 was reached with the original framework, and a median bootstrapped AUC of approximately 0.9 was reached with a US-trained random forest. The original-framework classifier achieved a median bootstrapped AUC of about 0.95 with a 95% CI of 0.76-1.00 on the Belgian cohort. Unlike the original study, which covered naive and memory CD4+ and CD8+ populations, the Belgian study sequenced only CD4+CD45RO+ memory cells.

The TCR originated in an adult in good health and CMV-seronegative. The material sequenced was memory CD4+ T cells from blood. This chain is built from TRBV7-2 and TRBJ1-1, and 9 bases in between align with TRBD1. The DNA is TGTGCCAGCAGCTTCTTGACAGGGGGCACTGAAGCTTTCTTT. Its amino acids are CASSFLTGGTEAFF.